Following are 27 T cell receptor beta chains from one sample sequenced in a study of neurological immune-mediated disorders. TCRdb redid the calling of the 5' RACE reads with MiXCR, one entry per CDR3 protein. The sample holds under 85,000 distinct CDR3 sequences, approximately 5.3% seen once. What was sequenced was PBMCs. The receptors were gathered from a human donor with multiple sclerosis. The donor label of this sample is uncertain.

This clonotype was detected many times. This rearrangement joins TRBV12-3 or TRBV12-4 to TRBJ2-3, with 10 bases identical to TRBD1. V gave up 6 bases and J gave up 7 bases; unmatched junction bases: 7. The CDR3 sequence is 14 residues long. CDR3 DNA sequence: TGTGCCAGCAGCGACAGGGGGCAGACAAATACGCAGTATTTT. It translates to CASSDRGQTNTQYF.

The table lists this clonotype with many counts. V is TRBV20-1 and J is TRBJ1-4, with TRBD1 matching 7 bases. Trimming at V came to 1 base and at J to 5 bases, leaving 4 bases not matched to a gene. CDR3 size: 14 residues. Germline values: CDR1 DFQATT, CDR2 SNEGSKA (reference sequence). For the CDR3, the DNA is TGCAGTGCTAGAGTGAGGGGGCGGAATGAAAAACTGTTTTTT. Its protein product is CSARVRGRNEKLFF.

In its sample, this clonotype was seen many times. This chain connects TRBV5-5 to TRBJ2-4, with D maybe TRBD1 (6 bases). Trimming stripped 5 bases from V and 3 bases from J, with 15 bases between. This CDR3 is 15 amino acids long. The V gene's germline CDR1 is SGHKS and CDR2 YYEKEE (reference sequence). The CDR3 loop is CASRPGGGGKNIQYF. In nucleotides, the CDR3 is TGTGCCAGCAGACCTGGGGGCGGCGGCAAAAACATTCAGTACTTC. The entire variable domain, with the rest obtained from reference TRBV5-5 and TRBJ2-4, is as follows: DAGVTQSPTHLIKTRGQQVTLRCSPISGHKSVSWYQQVLGQGPQFIFQYYEKEERGRGNFPDRFSARQFPNYSSELNVNALLLGDSALYLCASRPGGGGKNIQYFGAGTRLSVL.

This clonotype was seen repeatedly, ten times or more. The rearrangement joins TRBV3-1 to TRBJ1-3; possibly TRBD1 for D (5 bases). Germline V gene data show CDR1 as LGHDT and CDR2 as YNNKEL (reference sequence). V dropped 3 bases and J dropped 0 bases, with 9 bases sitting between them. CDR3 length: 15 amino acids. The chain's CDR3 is CASSQGLNSGNTIYF. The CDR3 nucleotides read TGTGCCAGCAGCCAGGGGCTAAACTCTGGAAACACCATATATTTT.

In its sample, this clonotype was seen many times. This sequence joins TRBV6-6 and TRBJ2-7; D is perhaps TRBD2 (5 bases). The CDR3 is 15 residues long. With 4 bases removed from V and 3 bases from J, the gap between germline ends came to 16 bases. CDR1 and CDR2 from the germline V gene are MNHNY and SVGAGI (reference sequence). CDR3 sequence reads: CASSSGLEGLYEQYF. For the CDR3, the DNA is TGTGCCAGCAGTTCCGGACTCGAAGGTCTCTACGAGCAGTACTTC.

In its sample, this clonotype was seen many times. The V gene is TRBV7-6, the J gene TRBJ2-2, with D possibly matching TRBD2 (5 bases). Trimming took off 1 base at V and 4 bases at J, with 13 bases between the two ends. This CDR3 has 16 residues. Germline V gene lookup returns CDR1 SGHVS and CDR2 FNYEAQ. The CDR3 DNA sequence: TGTGCCAGCAGCTTAGGATCCGGGGTTTTCACCGGGGAGCTGTTTTTT. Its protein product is CASSLGSGVFTGELFF.

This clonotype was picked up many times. The CDR3 DNA sequence: TGTGCCAGCAGTACTTCCCGGAGAGGGGACACCGGGGAGCTGTTTTTT. It codes for CASSTSRRGDTGELFF. The rearrangement joins TRBV27 to TRBJ2-2; D is perhaps TRBD1 or TRBD2 (5 bases each). CDR3 length: 16 amino acids. V lost 5 bases and J lost 3, with 16 bases in between. Germline CDR1 reads MNHEY; CDR2 reads SMNVEV (reference sequence).

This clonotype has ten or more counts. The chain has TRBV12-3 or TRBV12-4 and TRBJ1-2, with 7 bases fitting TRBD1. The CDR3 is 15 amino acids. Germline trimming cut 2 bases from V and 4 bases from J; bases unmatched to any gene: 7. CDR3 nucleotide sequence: TGTGCCAGCAGTTTAAGGACAGGCCTCCCCTATGGCTACACCTTC. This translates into CASSLRTGLPYGYTF.

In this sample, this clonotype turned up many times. The CDR3 DNA sequence: TGCGCCAGCAGCCAAGATGGATGGGGGGGTCAGCCCCAGCATTTT. It translates to CASSQDGWGGQPQHF. V usage is TRBV4-1 and J usage is TRBJ1-5; the D gene is possibly TRBD1 (5 bases). Germline assignment: CDR1 MGHRA and CDR2 YSYEKL. Deletions cut 0 bases from V and 6 bases from J, with 12 bases between. The CDR3 loop spans 15 amino acids.

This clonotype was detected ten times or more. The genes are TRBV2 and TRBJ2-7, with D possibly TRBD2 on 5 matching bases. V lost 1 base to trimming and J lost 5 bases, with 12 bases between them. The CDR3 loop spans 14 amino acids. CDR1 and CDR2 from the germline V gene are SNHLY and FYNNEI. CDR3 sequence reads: CASSEDKGGDEQYF. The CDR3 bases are TGTGCCAGCAGTGAAGATAAAGGAGGCGACGAGCAGTACTTC.

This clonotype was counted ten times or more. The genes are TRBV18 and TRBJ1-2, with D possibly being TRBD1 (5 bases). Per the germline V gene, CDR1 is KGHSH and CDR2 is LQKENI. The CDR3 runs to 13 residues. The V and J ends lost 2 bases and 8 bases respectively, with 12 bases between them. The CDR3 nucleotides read TGTGCCAGCTCACCATCTCAGGGCTACGGCTACACCTTC. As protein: CASSPSQGYGYTF.

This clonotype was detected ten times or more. The CDR3 spells CSATVGAPGGNEQFF. CDR3 coding DNA: TGCAGTGCTACGGTTGGGGCTCCGGGTGGCAATGAGCAGTTCTTC. The chain is built from TRBV20-1 and TRBJ2-1, with D perhaps TRBD1 (5 bases). This CDR3 is 15 amino acids long. V shed 4 bases and J shed 6 bases, with 19 bases lying between them. The germline CDR1 and CDR2 sequences are DFQATT and SNEGSKA (reference sequence).

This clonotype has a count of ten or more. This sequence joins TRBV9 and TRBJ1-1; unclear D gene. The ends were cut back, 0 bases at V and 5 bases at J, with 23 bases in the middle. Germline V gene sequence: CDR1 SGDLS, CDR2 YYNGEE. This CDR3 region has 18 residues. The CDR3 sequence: CASSVAPPRAFRRTEAFF. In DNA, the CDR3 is TGTGCCAGCAGCGTAGCCCCCCCTAGGGCCTTCCGGAGGACTGAAGCTTTCTTT.

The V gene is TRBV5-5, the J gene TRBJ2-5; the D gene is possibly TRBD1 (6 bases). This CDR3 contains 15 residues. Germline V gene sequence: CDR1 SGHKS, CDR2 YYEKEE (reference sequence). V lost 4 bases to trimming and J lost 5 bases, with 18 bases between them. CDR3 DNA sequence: TGTGCCAGCAGCCAGACCCCCCAGGGGAGCGAGACCCAGTACTTC. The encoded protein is CASSQTPQGSETQYF.

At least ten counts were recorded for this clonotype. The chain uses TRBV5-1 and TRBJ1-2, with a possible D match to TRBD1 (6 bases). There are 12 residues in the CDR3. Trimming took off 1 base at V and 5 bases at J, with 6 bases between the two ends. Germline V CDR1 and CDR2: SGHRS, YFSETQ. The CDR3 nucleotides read TGCGCCAGCAGCTTGCAGGGGTATGGCTACACCTTC. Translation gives CASSLQGYGYTF.

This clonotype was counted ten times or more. CDR3 nucleotide sequence: TGCAGCGTTGAAGATATGGGCCAGGTAGCTTTCTTT. This encodes CSVEDMGQVAFF. The chain carries TRBV29-1 and TRBJ1-1; the D is unclear. V lost 0 bases and J lost 10, with 12 bases in between. CDR1 and CDR2 (germline): SQVTM, ANQGSEA. This CDR3 has 12 residues.

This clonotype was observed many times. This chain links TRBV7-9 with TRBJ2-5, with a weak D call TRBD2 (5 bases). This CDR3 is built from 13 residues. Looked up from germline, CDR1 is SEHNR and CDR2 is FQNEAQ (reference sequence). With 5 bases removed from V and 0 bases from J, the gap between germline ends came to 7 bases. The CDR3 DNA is TGTGCCAGCAGCCCGGACTACCAAGAGACCCAGTACTTC. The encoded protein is CASSPDYQETQYF.

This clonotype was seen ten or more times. The CDR3: CASSPQITGELFF. DNA for the CDR3: TGTGCCAGCAGCCCCCAGATCACCGGGGAGCTGTTTTTT. V and J are TRBV14 and TRBJ2-2; D call uncertain. Germline V gene lookup returns CDR1 SGHDN and CDR2 FVKESK. This CDR3 has 13 residues. V was shortened by 4 bases and J by 4 bases, with 7 bases between the two germline ends.

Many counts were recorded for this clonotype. The CDR3 protein is CASNSGDTQYF. CDR3 coding DNA: TGTGCCAGCAACTCCGGAGATACGCAGTATTTT. The genes are TRBV12-3 or TRBV12-4 and TRBJ2-3; D is unclear. The CDR3 has 11 amino acids. V lost 7 bases and J lost 5, with 7 bases in between.

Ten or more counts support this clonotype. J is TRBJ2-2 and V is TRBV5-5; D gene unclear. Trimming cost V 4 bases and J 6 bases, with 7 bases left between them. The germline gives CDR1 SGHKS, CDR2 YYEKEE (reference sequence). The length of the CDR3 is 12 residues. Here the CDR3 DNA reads TGTGCCAGCAGCCGTCCCTCCGGGGAGCTGTTTTTT. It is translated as CASSRPSGELFF.

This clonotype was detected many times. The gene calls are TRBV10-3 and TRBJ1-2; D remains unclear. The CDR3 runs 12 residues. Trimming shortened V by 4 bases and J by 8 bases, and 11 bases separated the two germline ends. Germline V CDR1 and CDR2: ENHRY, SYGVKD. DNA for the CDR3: TGTGCCATCAGTGCGGACGGAGGAGGCTACACCTTC. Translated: CAISADGGGYTF.

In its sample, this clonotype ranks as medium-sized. The chain's CDR3 is CSARQTGQETQYF. As DNA, the CDR3 is TGCAGTGCTAGGCAGACAGGACAAGAGACCCAGTACTTC. The rearrangement uses TRBV20-1 and TRBJ2-5; perhaps TRBD1 as D (6 bases). V gave up 3 bases and J gave up 2 bases, with 10 bases separating them. Looked up from germline, CDR1 is DFQATT and CDR2 is SNEGSKA (reference sequence). The CDR3 extends over 13 amino acids.

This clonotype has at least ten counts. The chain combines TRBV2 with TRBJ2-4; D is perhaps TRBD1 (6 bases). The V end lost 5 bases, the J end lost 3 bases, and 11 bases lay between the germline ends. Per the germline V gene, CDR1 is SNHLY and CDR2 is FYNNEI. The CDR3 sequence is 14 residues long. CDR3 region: CASSKGVDKNIQYF. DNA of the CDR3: TGTGCCAGCAGTAAGGGGGTGGACAAAAACATTCAGTACTTC.

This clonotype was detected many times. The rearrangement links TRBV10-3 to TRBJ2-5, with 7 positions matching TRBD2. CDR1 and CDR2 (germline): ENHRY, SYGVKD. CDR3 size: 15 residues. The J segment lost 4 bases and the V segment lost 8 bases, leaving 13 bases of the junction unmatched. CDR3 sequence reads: CAIGRWGGMVETQYF. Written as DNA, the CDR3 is TGTGCCATCGGACGTTGGGGGGGTATGGTAGAGACCCAGTACTTC.

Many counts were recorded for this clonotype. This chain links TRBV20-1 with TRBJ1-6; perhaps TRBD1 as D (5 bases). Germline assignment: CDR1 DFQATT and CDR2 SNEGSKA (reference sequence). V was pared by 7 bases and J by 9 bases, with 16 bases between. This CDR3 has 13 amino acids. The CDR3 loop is CSVYAGVGSPLHF. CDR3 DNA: TGCAGTGTATATGCGGGGGTGGGTTCACCCCTCCACTTT.

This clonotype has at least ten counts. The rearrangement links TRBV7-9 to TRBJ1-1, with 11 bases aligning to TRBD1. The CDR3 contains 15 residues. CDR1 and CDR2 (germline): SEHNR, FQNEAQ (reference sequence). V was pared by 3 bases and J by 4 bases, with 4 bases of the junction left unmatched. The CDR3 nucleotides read TGTGCCAGCAGCTTGTCGGGACAGGGGGGCACTGAAGCTTTCTTT. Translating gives CASSLSGQGGTEAFF.

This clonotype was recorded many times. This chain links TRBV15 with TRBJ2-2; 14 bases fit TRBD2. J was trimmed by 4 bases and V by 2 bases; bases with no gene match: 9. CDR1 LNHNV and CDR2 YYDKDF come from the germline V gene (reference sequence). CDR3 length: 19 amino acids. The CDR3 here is CATSRSHYGLAGGTGELFF. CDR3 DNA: TGTGCCACCAGCAGATCCCACTACGGACTAGCGGGGGGCACCGGGGAGCTGTTTTTT.